Listed below are T cell receptor beta chains from one sample, sequenced in a study of vaccination and CD4 T cells after COVID-19. TCRdb processed the PCR reads anew with MiXCR; each CDR3 protein has one entry. Of 15,000 to 20,000 distinct CDR3 sequences in the sample, about 53% are singletons; the top ten hold roughly 34%. These TCRs' antigens remain unknown. The sequencing used cultured CD4+ T cells from blood, collected after SARS-CoV-2 vaccination. All receptors come from a human donor with COVID-19. Both conserved end residues are part of each CDR3. The order of the fields is D gene, clone size, J gene, V gene, CDR3 DNA, CDR3 protein. The D gene is left open where the match is weak. The listing skips clone size in some rows; elsewhere it reads once, few, many or a size class.

D gene: .
clone size: .
J gene: TRBJ2-1
V gene: TRBV20-1
CDR3 DNA: TGCAGTGCTAGCGGACTTATCTCCTACAATGAGCAGTTCTTC
CDR3 protein: CSASGLISYNEQFF

D gene: TRBD2
clone size: .
J gene: TRBJ2-1
V gene: TRBV28
CDR3 DNA: TGTGCCAGCAGACTAGCGGGGGGGCGGTACAATGAGCAGTTCTTC
CDR3 protein: CASRLAGGRYNEQFF

D gene: TRBD2
clone size: .
J gene: TRBJ2-2
V gene: TRBV12-3/TRBV12-4
CDR3 DNA: TGTGCCAGCAACGCGGGACTAGCGGGGGGCCCTGGCGGGGAGCTGTTTTTT
CDR3 protein: CASNAGLAGGPGGELFF

D gene: .
clone size: .
J gene: TRBJ2-7
V gene: TRBV7-2
CDR3 DNA: TGTGCCAGCAGCTTAGGGACCGGGACAACTCAGGCCTACGAGCAGTACTTC
CDR3 protein: CASSLGTGTTQAYEQYF

D gene: .
clone size: few
J gene: TRBJ2-5
V gene: TRBV7-9
CDR3 DNA: TGTGCCAGCAGCCCGATGACTACTCAGGTCAAGACCCAGTACTTC
CDR3 protein: CASSPMTTQVKTQYF

D gene: .
clone size: few
J gene: TRBJ1-5
V gene: TRBV20-1
CDR3 DNA: TGCAGTGCTAGAGAATCCCTTTTGAGTTATAGCAATCAGCCCCAGCATTTT
CDR3 protein: CSARESLLSYSNQPQHF

D gene: TRBD1
clone size: .
J gene: TRBJ2-5
V gene: TRBV7-2
CDR3 DNA: TGTGCCAGCAGCTCAGCGGCAGGGGGCTCCCGAGAGACCCAGTACTTC
CDR3 protein: CASSSAAGGSRETQYF

D gene: .
clone size: few
J gene: TRBJ1-5
V gene: TRBV27
CDR3 DNA: TGTGCCAGCAGTTCGGACGGAGCCCTTAGCAATCAGCCCCAGCATTTT
CDR3 protein: CASSSDGALSNQPQHF

D gene: .
clone size: .
J gene: TRBJ2-7
V gene: TRBV7-8
CDR3 DNA: TGTGCCAGCAGCCAAAGGGTGGGGGGCTACGAGCAGTACTTC
CDR3 protein: CASSQRVGGYEQYF

D gene: .
clone size: .
J gene: TRBJ2-4
V gene: TRBV20-1
CDR3 DNA: TGCAGTGCTAGAGTAGGACATCTAGCCAAAAACATTCAGTACTTC
CDR3 protein: CSARVGHLAKNIQYF

D gene: TRBD2
clone size: .
J gene: TRBJ2-3
V gene: TRBV20-1
CDR3 DNA: TGCAGTGCTAGAACTCATTCGCGGGGGGGCACAGATACGCAGTATTTT
CDR3 protein: CSARTHSRGGTDTQYF

D gene: TRBD1
clone size: .
J gene: TRBJ1-2
V gene: TRBV4-3
CDR3 DNA: TGCGCCAGCAGCCTAGAAGCCGGGACAGCGAACTATGGCTACACCTTC
CDR3 protein: CASSLEAGTANYGYTF